These T cell receptor beta chains were read from a single sample in a study of CD8 T cells in Susac syndrome. TCRdb reprocessed the immunoSEQ multiplex PCR reads via MiXCR and lists one record per CDR3 protein. The sample holds about 300,000 distinct CDR3 sequences; over 75% are singletons and the top ten take around 0.2%. The material sequenced was CD8+ T cells from PBMCs. The receptors stem from a human donor with multiple sclerosis. Each CDR3 is given with its conserved first and last residue. The order of the fields is clone size, D gene, V gene, J gene, CDR3 DNA, CDR3 protein. A D gene is named only where the DNA matches it firmly. A clone size is listed for some rows: how often the clone was seen (once, few, many), or a class if it is expanded.

NA	NA	TRBV7-9	TRBJ1-1	TGTGCCAGCACCGCTGGGATCGGGGAGCCGAACACTGAAGCTTTCTTT	CASTAGIGEPNTEAFF
NA	NA	TRBV20-1	TRBJ1-1	TGCAGTGCTAGAGGAGGCACTGAAGCTTTCTTT	CSARGGTEAFF
NA	NA	TRBV27	TRBJ2-1	TGTGCCAGCAGTTCGGACTGGTCCTACAATGAGCAGTTCTTC	CASSSDWSYNEQFF
NA	TRBD2	TRBV12-3/TRBV12-4	TRBJ2-1	TGTGCCAGCAGTTTTTCGGGACTAGCGTTCTTAACCTACAATGAGCAGTTCTTC	CASSFSGLAFLTYNEQFF
NA	NA	TRBV30	TRBJ1-2	TGTGCCTGGAGTGTACTTAAGGTGCGTGTGGGGACGCAGGAACTTCAAGGCTACACCTTC	CAWSVLKVRVGTQELQGYTF
NA	NA	TRBV11-2	TRBJ2-1	TGTGCCAGCAGCCAACAGATAAACAATGAGCAGTTCTTC	CASSQQINNEQFF
NA	TRBD1	TRBV4-3	TRBJ2-1	TGCGCCAGCAGCCAAGAGAGACAGGGCTACCACAATGAGCAGTTCTTC	CASSQERQGYHNEQFF
once	TRBD1	TRBV2	TRBJ1-2	TGTGCCAGCAGCAAAGGGGGCTCGGCAGGGGGCGTTCGAGGCTACACCTTC	CASSKGGSAGGVRGYTF
NA	NA	TRBV20-1	TRBJ2-1	TGCAGTGCTAGCAACAATGAGCAGTTCTTC	CSASNNEQFF
NA	NA	TRBV5-1	TRBJ2-7	TGCGCCAGCAGCTTGGGGGCTATCAGGGCAGTCCTTCCCGACTACGAGCAGTACTTC	CASSLGAIRAVLPDYEQYF
NA	NA	TRBV27	TRBJ2-2	TGTGCCAGCCGATACCAGGGAGGGAACACCGGGGAGCTGTTTTTT	CASRYQGGNTGELFF
few	NA	TRBV13	TRBJ1-2	TGTGCCAGCAGCGACTATAGGGAGTATGGCTACACCTTC	CASSDYREYGYTF
NA	TRBD1	TRBV28	TRBJ2-3	TGTGCCAGCATCTATAGTGACAGGGTGGCAGATACGCAGTATTTT	CASIYSDRVADTQYF
NA	NA	TRBV7-2	TRBJ2-7	TGTGCCAGCAGGGAGGGGGTTCTGGGCTACGAGCAGTACTTC	CASREGVLGYEQYF
NA	NA	TRBV19	TRBJ2-1	TGTGCCAGTACCCTAAGGGGGGGATCCTACAATGAGCAGTTCTTC	CASTLRGGSYNEQFF
NA	TRBD1	TRBV18	TRBJ1-1	TGTGCCAGCTCACCCGTGGACAGGGACGGAACTGAAGCTTTCTTT	CASSPVDRDGTEAFF
NA	TRBD1	TRBV10-3	TRBJ2-6	TGTGCCATCTTTTACTGGACAGGGGGGAGCTCTGGGGCCAACGTCCTGACTTTC	CAIFYWTGGSSGANVLTF
few	NA	TRBV5-1	TRBJ2-1	TGCGCCAGCAGCTTGGACGGGGCAGGGAACTACAATGAGCAGTTCTTC	CASSLDGAGNYNEQFF
once	TRBD2	TRBV20-1	TRBJ2-1	TGCAGTGCTAGACCTTACAGAGCGGGAGGGCCCTCCTACAATGAGCAGTTCTTC	CSARPYRAGGPSYNEQFF
NA	TRBD2	TRBV20-1	TRBJ2-7	TGCAGTGCAAGCGGGACTAGCGGGACCGGCGAGCAGTACTTC	CSASGTSGTGEQYF
NA	NA	TRBV4-3	TRBJ1-1	TGCGCCAGCAGCCAAGAGTGGGGGCGATCCCTAATGAACACTGAAGCTTTCTTT	CASSQEWGRSLMNTEAFF
NA	NA	TRBV2	TRBJ2-1	TGTGCCAGCAGTGACAGGACAGGGAGGGATGAGCAGTTCTTC	CASSDRTGRDEQFF
NA	NA	TRBV27	TRBJ1-1	TGTGCCAGCAGTTTCGCAGGGCAGGCCACTGAAGCTTTCTTT	CASSFAGQATEAFF
NA	NA	TRBV20-1	TRBJ1-5	TGCAGTGCTAGAGAAAGGGTCGGACAGTTTCAGCCCCAGCATTTT	CSARERVGQFQPQHF
NA	NA	TRBV6-5	TRBJ2-5	TGTGCCAGCAGTGACCTCATCGAGACCCAGTACTTC	CASSDLIETQYF
NA	NA	TRBV2	TRBJ2-3	TGTGCCAGCACCCGTGGCGGGGGCAAAGATACGCAGTATTTT	CASTRGGGKDTQYF
NA	TRBD1	TRBV29-1	TRBJ1-1	TGCAGCGTCCAAACAGGGGGCTACACTGAAGCTTTCTTT	CSVQTGGYTEAFF
NA	NA	TRBV29-1	TRBJ2-7	TGCAGCGTTGAAGGGAGGGGCCCCTACGAGCAGTACTTC	CSVEGRGPYEQYF
NA	TRBD2	TRBV4-3	TRBJ2-7	TGCGCCAGCAGCCTCAGGACTAGCGGGACTGGGCAGTACTTC	CASSLRTSGTGQYF
few	NA	TRBV4-1	TRBJ1-1	TGCGCCAGCAGCCAGGGGTCAGACATGAACACTGAAGCTTTCTTT	CASSQGSDMNTEAFF
NA	NA	TRBV3-1	TRBJ2-1	TGTGCCAGCAGCCCAGTACCCCGGGAGTTGTATCGCGAGCAGTTCTTC	CASSPVPRELYREQFF
NA	TRBD2	TRBV20-1	TRBJ2-1	TGCAGTGCTAGAGGCCCGGGACTAGCGGTCAGGCGCAATGAGCAGTTCTTC	CSARGPGLAVRRNEQFF
NA	TRBD2	TRBV4-3	TRBJ2-3	TGCGCCAGCAGCCAGTCCCTAGCGGGAGAAACAGATACGCAGTATTTT	CASSQSLAGETDTQYF
NA	TRBD2	TRBV5-4	TRBJ2-7	TGTGCCAGCAGCTTGTCTTCCGGGCCTAGCGGGAGCCACGAGCAGTACTTC	CASSLSSGPSGSHEQYF
once	NA	TRBV6-2/TRBV6-3	TRBJ1-1	TGTGCCAGCAGTTACGGGGGGCTCGGTGAAGCTTTCTTT	CASSYGGLGEAFF
once	TRBD2	TRBV13	TRBJ2-7	TGTGCCAGCAGCTTACTCCTAGCGGGATCGGCTGCCAACGAGCAGTACTTC	CASSLLLAGSAANEQYF
few	NA	TRBV30	TRBJ2-7	TGTGCCTGGACCGGGACCTACGAGCAGTACTTC	CAWTGTYEQYF
NA	NA	TRBV18	TRBJ1-2	TGTGCCAGCTCGGGAAACAGGATTGGCTACACCTTC	CASSGNRIGYTF
NA	TRBD2	TRBV20-1	TRBJ2-7	TGCAGTGCTAGGGGGGACTACTCCTACGAGCAGTACTTC	CSARGDYSYEQYF
few	NA	TRBV7-9	TRBJ2-1	TGTGCCAGCAGCTTAGGAGAGGGTGAGCAGTTCTTC	CASSLGEGEQFF
NA	NA	TRBV28	TRBJ1-1	TGTGCCAGCAGGGAGGGGGACCGGGCGAACACTGAAGCTTTCTTT	CASREGDRANTEAFF
NA	NA	TRBV4-3	TRBJ2-1	TGCGCCAGCAGCCAAGAACGGACTAACTACAATGAGCAGTTCTTC	CASSQERTNYNEQFF
NA	NA	TRBV12-3/TRBV12-4	TRBJ2-3	TGTGCCAGCACCCTGACTTCTAGCACAGATACGCAGTATTTT	CASTLTSSTDTQYF
NA	TRBD1	TRBV6-5	TRBJ1-5	TGTGCCAGCAGTTACCCATTCGACAGGGGAAGCAATCAGCCCCAGCATTTT	CASSYPFDRGSNQPQHF
NA	TRBD2	TRBV19	TRBJ2-1	TGTGCCAGTAGTATTCCGGGAGGGCCTCGGAATGAGCAGTTCTTC	CASSIPGGPRNEQFF
few	NA	TRBV7-9	TRBJ2-7	TGTGCCAGCAGCTTAGTTGAAAGTTCCCACGAGCAGTACTTC	CASSLVESSHEQYF
NA	NA	TRBV12-3/TRBV12-4	TRBJ1-4	TGTGCCAGCAGTTTACCCAAAACAGGGCCCACTAATGAAAAACTGTTTTTT	CASSLPKTGPTNEKLFF
NA	NA	TRBV15	TRBJ1-2	TGTGCCACCAGCAGAGATAGGGACCTCAACGCTCTCTATGGCTACACCTTC	CATSRDRDLNALYGYTF
NA	NA	TRBV4-3	TRBJ2-1	TGCGCCAGCAGCCGCCTTTTGGATGTAAGCCACAATGAGCAGTTCTTC	CASSRLLDVSHNEQFF
NA	NA	TRBV6-2/TRBV6-3	TRBJ2-7	TGTGCCAGCAGTTACTCTTGGGGCGAGCAGTACTTC	CASSYSWGEQYF